The clone carrying this T cell receptor (beta chain) was observed once. Its cognate antigen is unknown. This entry is derived from a study of CD8+ T cells in alopecia areata. Study-wide points: Affected scalp, especially in alopecia totalis/universalis, had a higher clonality than normal scalp did.

PBMC-derived CD4+ and CD8+ T cells were sorted. TCR sequencing used cDNA made by reverse transcription of extracted RNA. Profiled with immunoSEQ multiplex PCR; TCRdb holds only in-frame clones, not every one. The profile shows about 160,000 clones, around 86% of them singletons. This CDR3 contains 14 residues. Germline CDR1 SEHNR, CDR2 FQNEAQ (reference sequence). V was clipped by 7 bases and J by 5 bases; unmatched bases: 8. The V and J genes are TRBV7-9 and TRBJ2-5, with 9 bases that match TRBD2. The TCR was taken from a human donor with alopecia areata. Sequenced material: CD8+ T cells sorted from blood, taken at week 0. DNA of the CDR3: TGTGCCAGCAAGAATAGCGGGAGAATGGAGACCCAGTACTTC. This sequence encodes CASKNSGRMETQYF. Looking up the rest from reference TRBV7-9 and TRBJ2-5 gives the full variable domain: DTGVSQNPRHKITKRGQNVTFRCDPISEHNRLYWYRQTLGQGPEFLTYFQNEAQLEKSRLLSDRFSAERPKGSFSTLEIQRTEQGDSAMYLCASKNSGRMETQYFGPGTRLLVL.